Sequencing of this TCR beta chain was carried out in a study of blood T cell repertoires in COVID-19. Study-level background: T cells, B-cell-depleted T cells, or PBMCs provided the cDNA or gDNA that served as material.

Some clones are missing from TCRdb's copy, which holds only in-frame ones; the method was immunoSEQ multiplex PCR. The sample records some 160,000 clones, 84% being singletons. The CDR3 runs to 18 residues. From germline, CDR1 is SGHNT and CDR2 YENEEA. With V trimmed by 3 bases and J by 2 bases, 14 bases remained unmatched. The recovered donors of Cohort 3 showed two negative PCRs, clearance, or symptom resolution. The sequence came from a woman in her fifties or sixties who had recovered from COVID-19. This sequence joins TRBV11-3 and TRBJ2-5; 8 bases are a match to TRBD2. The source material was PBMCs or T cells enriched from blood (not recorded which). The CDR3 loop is CASSLAGGGPPPQETQYF. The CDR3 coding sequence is TGTGCCAGCAGCTTGGCGGGCGGGGGGCCGCCCCCGCAAGAGACCCAGTACTTC.